The text below deals with one T cell receptor beta chain. There is no known antigen for this receptor. One base away there is no much larger clone; base qualities are not given. The sample is drawn from a study of T cells of healthy individuals (dated by TCRdb to 2016 to 2019). Libraries came from 5' RACE. Sequencing used an Illumina MiSeq. TCRdb reworked the public reads: Q25 trimming with fastp, MiXCR clone assembly, productive beta chains retained. Rows merge per CDR3 protein into single entries with the most common DNA and genes. This sample comprises around 100,000 distinct CDR3 sequences, 15% to 20% of them detected only once. The top ten hold under 7.5% of the sample. Spanning cysteine to phenylalanine, the CDR3 consists of 15 amino acids. The retained sequence is limited to the CDR3, 45 bases, with the frame set at the first base. As encoded in the germline V gene, CDR1 is ENHRY while CDR2 is SYGVKD.

The chain links TRBV10-3 with TRBJ2-3, with TRBD2 identical over 11 junction bases. This receptor was identified in a human donor in good health. The nucleotide sequence reads TGTGTCATTCGCCGACTAGCGGGACAACAATTTACGCAGTATTTT. This codes for CVIRRLAGQQFTQYF.